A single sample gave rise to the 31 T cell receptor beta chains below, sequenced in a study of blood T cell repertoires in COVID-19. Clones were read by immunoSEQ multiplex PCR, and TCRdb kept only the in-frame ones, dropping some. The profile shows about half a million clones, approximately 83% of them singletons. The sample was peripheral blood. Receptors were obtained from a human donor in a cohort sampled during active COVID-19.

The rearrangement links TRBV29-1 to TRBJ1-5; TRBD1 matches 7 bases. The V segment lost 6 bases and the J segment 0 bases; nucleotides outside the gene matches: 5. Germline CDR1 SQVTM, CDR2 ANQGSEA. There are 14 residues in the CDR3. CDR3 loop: CSVRTGDSNQPQHF. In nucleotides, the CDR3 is TGCAGCGTGCGCACAGGGGATAGCAATCAGCCCCAGCATTTT. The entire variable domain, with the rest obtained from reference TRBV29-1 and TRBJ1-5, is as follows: SAVISQKPSRDICQRGTSLTIQCQVDSQVTMMFWYRQQPGQSLTLIATANQGSEATYESGFVIDKFPISRPNLTFSTLTVSNMSPEDSSIYLCSVRTGDSNQPQHFGDGTRLSIL.

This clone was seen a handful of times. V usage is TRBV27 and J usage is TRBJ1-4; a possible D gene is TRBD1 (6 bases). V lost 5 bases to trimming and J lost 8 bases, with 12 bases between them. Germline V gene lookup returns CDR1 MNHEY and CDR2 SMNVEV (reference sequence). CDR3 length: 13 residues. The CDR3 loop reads CASSGGLREKLFF. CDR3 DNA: TGTGCCAGCAGTGGGGGCTTACGGGAAAAACTGTTTTTT.

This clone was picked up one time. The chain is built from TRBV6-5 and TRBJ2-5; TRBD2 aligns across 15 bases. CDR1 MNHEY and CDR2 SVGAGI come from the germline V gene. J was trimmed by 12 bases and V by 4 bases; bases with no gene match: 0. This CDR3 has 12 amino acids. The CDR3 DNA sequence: TGTGCCAGCAGTTGGACTAGCGGGAGGGAGTACTTC. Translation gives CASSWTSGREYF.

The chain's CDR3 is CASSSPNNQPQHF. The CDR3 DNA sequence: TGTGCCAGCAGCAGCCCTAATAATCAGCCCCAGCATTTT. The chain joins TRBV21-1 to TRBJ1-5. TRBV21-1 is a pseudogene. The CDR3 length is 13 residues.

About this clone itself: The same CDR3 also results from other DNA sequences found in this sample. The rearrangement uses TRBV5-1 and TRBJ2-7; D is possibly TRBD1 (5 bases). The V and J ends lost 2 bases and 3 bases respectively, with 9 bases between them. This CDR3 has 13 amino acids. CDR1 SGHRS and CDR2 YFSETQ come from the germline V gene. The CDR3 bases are TGCGCCAGCAGCTTTCAGGGAAACTACGAGCAGTACTTC. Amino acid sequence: CASSFQGNYEQYF. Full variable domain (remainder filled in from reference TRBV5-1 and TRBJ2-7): KAGVTQTPRYLIKTRGQQVTLSCSPISGHRSVSWYQQTPGQGLQFLFEYFSETQRNKGNFPGRFSGRQFSNSRSEMNVSTLELGDSALYLCASSFQGNYEQYFGPGTRLTVT.

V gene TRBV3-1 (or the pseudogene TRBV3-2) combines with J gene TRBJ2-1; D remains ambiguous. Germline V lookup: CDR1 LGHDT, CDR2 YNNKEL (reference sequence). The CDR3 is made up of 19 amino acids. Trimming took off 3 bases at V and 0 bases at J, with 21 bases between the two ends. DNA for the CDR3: TGTGCCAGCAGCCAGCCCTGGCGGCCAGACCTTAGCTCCTACAATGAGCAGTTCTTC. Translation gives CASSQPWRPDLSSYNEQFF.

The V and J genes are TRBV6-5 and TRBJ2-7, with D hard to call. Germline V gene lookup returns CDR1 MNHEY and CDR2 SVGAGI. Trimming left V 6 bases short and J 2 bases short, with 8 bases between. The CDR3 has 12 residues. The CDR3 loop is CASSLLPYEQYF. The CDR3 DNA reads TGTGCCAGCAGCCTACTCCCCTACGAGCAGTACTTC.

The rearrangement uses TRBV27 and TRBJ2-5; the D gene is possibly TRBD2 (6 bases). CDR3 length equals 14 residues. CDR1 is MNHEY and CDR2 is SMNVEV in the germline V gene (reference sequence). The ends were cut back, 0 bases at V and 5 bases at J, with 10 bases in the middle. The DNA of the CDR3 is TGTGCCAGCAGTTTATCTATCGGGGGTGAGACCCAGTACTTC. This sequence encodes CASSLSIGGETQYF.

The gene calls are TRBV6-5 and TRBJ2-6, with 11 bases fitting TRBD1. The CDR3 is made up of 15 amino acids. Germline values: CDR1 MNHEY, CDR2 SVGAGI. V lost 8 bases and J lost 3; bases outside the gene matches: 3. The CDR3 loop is CASGTGGVGANVLTF. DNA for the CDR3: TGTGCCAGCGGGACAGGGGGAGTTGGGGCCAACGTCCTGACTTTC.

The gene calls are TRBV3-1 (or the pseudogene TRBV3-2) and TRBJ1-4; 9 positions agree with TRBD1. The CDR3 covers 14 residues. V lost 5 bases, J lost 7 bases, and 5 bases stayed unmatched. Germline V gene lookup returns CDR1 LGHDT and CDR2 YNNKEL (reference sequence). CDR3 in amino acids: CASSSTGGGEKLFF. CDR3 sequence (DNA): TGTGCCAGCAGCTCGACAGGGGGAGGTGAAAAACTGTTTTTT.

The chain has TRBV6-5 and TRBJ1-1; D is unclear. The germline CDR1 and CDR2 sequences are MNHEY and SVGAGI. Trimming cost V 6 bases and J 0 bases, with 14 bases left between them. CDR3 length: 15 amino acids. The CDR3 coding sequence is TGTGCCAGCAGCCCGACGGCGGCCTTGAACACTGAAGCTTTCTTT. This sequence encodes CASSPTAALNTEAFF.

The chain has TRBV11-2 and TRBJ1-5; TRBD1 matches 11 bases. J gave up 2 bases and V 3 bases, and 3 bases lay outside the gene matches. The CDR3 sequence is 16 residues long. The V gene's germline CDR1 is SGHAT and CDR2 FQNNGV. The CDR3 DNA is TGTGCCAGCAGCTTGGGGACAGGGGGAGGCAATCAGCCCCAGCATTTT. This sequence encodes CASSLGTGGGNQPQHF. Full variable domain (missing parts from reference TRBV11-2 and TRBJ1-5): EAGVAQSPRYKIIEKRQSVAFWCNPISGHATLYWYQQILGQGPKLLIQFQNNGVVDDSQLPKDRFSAERLKGVDSTLKIQPAKLEDSAVYLCASSLGTGGGNQPQHFGDGTRLSIL.

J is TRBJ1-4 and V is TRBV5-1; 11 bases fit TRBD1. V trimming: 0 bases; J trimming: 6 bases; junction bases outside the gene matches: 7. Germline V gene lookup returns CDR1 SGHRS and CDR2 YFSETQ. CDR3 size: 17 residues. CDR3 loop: CASSLAVPGQGDEKLFF. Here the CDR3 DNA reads TGCGCCAGCAGCTTGGCGGTACCGGGACAGGGGGATGAAAAACTGTTTTTT.

As DNA, the CDR3 is TGTGCCAGCACTCCCAGGGGGCTAGCGAGGGACACCGGGGAGCTGTTTTTT. Encoded protein: CASTPRGLARDTGELFF. The V and J genes are TRBV9 and TRBJ2-2, with 8 positions matching TRBD1. V lost 6 bases and J lost 3; bases outside the gene matches: 13. Germline-derived CDR1 and CDR2 are SGDLS and YYNGEE. The CDR3 has 17 amino acids.

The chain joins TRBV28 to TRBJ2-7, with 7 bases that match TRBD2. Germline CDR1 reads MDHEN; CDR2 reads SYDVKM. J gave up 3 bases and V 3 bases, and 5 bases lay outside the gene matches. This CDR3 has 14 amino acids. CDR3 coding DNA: TGTGCCAGCAGTTTGGGGGGGGAGAACTACGAGCAGTACTTC. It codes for CASSLGGENYEQYF.

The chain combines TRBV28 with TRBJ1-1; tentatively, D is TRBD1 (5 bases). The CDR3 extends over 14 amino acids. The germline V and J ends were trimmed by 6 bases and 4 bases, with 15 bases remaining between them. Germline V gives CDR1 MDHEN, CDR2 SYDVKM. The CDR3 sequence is CASRGGIPGTEAFF. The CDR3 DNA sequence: TGTGCCAGCAGGGGGGGGATTCCTGGCACTGAAGCTTTCTTT.

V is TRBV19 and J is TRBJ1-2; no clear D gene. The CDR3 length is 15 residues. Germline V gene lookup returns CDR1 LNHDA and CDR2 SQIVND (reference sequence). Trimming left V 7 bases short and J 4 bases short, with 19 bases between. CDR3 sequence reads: CASTFGLRGVYGYTF. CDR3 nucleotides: TGTGCCAGTACTTTCGGACTGAGAGGAGTCTATGGCTACACCTTC.

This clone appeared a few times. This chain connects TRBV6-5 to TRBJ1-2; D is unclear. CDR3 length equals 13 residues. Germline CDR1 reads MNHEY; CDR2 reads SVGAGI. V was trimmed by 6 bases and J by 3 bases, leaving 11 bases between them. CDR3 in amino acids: CASRATVDYGYTF. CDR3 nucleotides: TGTGCCAGCAGAGCCACAGTAGACTATGGCTACACCTTC.

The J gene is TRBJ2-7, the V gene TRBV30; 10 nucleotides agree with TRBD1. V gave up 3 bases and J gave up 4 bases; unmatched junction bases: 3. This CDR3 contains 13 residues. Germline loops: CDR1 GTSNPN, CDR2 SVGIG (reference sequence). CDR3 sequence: CAWRPGQGYEQYF. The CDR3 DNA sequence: TGTGCCTGGAGACCGGGACAGGGGTACGAGCAGTACTTC.

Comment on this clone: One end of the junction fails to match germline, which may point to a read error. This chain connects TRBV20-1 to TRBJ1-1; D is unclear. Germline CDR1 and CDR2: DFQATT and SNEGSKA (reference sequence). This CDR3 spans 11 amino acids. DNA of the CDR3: TGCAGTGCTAGAGATCAAACTTTGGGCCCCTTT. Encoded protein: CSARDQTLGPF.

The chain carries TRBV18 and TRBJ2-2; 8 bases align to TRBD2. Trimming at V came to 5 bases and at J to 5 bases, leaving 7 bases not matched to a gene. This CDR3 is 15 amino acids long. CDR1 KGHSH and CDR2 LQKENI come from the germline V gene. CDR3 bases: TGTGCCAGCTCAGAGGGCGGGAGGTCGACCGGGGAGCTGTTTTTT. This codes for CASSEGGRSTGELFF.

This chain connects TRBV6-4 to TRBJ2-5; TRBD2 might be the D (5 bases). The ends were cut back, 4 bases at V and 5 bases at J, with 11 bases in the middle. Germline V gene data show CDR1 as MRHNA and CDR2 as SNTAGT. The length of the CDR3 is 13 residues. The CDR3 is CASSGNRGETQYF. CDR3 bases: TGTGCCAGCAGTGGGAACCGCGGGGAGACCCAGTACTTC.

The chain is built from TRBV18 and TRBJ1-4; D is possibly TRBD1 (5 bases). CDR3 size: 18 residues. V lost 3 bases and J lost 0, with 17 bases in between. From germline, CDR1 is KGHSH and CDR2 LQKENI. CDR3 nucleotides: TGTGCCAGCTCACCGGGGACTCTACTCAAGCCAACTAATGAAAAACTGTTTTTT. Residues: CASSPGTLLKPTNEKLFF.

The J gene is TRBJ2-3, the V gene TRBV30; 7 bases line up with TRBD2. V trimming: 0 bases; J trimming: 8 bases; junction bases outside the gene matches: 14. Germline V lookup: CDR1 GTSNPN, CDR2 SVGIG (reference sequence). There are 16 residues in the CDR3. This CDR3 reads CAWSVLAGAAGSTQYF. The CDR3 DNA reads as TGTGCCTGGAGTGTACTTGCGGGAGCCGCCGGGTCTACGCAGTATTTT.

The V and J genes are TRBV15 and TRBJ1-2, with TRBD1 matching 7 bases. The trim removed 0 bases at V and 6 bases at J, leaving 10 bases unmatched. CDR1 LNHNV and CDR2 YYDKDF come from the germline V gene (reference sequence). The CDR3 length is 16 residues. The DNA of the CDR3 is TGTGCCACCAGCAGAGAAGGGATCAACAGGGGTAATGGCTACACCTTC. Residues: CATSREGINRGNGYTF.

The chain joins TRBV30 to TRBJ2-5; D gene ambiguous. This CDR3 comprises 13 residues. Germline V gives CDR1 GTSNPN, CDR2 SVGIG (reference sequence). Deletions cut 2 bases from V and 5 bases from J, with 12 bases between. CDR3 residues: CAWSFTNYETQYF. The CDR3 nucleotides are TGTGCCTGGAGTTTTACGAACTACGAGACCCAGTACTTC. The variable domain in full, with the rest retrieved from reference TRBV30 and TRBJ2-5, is SQTIHQWPATLVQPVGSPLSLECTVEGTSNPNLYWYRQAAGRGLQLLFYSVGIGQISSEVPQNLSASRPQDRQFILSSKKLLLSDSGFYLCAWSFTNYETQYFGPGTRLLVL.

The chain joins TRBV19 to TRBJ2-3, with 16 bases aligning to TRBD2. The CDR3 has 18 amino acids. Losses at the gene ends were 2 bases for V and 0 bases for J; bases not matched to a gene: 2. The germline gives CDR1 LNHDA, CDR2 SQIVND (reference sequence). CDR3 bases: TGTGCCAGTAGTATACCGGGACTAGCGGGAGGGAGCACAGATACGCAGTATTTT. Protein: CASSIPGLAGGSTDTQYF.

The CDR3 is CASNPSGTNTGELFF. In DNA, the CDR3 is TGTGCCAGCAATCCGAGCGGTACGAACACCGGGGAGCTGTTTTTT. This rearrangement joins TRBV6-5 to TRBJ2-2, with D tentatively TRBD2 (5 bases). V was trimmed by 7 bases and J by 0 bases, leaving 12 bases between them. CDR3 length equals 15 residues. Germline assignment: CDR1 MNHEY and CDR2 SVGAGI.

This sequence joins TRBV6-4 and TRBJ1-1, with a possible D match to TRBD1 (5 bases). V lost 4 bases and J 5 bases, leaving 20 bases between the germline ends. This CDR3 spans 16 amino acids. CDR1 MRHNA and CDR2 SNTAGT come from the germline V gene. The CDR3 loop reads CASSARGGAAGTEAFF. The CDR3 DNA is TGTGCCAGCAGTGCCCGGGGAGGGGCCGCGGGGACTGAAGCTTTCTTT.

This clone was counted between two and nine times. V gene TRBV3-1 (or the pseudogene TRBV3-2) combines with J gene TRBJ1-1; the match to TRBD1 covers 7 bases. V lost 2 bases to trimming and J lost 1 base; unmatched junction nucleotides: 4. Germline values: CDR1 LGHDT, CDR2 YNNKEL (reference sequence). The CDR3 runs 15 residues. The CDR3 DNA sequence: TGTGCCAGCAGCCAATCGGGACAGACGAACACTGAAGCTTTCTTT. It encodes CASSQSGQTNTEAFF.

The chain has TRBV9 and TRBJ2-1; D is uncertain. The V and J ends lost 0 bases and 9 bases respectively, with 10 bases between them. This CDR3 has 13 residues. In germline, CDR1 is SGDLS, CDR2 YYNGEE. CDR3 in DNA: TGTGCCAGCAGCGTAGGTTATATCGGTGAGCAGTTCTTC. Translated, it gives CASSVGYIGEQFF.